The TCR beta chain described here comes from a study of blood T cell repertoires in COVID-19. Clones were sequenced by immunoSEQ multiplex PCR, and TCRdb holds only the in-frame ones, with some missing. The table lists some 120,000 clones, approximately 85% of them singletons, with 5% to 7.5% in the top ten. Germline V lookup: CDR1 ENHRY, CDR2 SYGVKD. This CDR3 is 15 amino acids long. V lost 2 bases and J lost 1, with 9 bases in between. The receptor comes from an elderly man with active or convalescent COVID-19. Sample: peripheral blood. The chain combines TRBV10-3 with TRBJ2-1; D might be TRBD1 (5 bases). CDR3 bases: TGTGCCATCAGTGAGGGACATGGGTCCTACAATGAGCAGTTCTTC. Protein sequence: CAISEGHGSYNEQFF.